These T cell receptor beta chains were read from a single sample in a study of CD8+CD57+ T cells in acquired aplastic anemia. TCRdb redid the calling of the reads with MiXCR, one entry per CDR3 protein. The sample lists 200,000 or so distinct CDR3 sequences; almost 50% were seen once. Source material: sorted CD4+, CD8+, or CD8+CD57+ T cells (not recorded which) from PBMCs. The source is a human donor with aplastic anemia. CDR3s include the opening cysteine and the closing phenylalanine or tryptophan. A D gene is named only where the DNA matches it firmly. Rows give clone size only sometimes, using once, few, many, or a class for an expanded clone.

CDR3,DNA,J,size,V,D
CASSGHRGEGHPEAFF,TGTGCCAGCAGCGGACACAGGGGAGAGGGCCACCCTGAAGCTTTCTTT,TRBJ1-1,-,TRBV7-3,TRBD1
CASSQVGGAYNEQFF,TGTGCCAGCAGCCAAGTGGGGGGCGCCTACAATGAGCAGTTCTTC,TRBJ2-1,few,TRBV11-2,-
CASSLAPSGGYNEQFF,TGCGCCAGCAGCTTGGCACCTAGCGGCGGTTACAATGAGCAGTTCTTC,TRBJ2-1,-,TRBV5-1,TRBD2
CASRQGLYGYTF,TGTGCCAGTCGACAGGGGCTATATGGCTACACCTTC,TRBJ1-2,many,TRBV12-3/TRBV12-4,TRBD1
CASSPDGGATSYGQYF,TGCGCCAGCAGCCCCGATGGCGGGGCCACCTCCTACGGGCAGTACTTC,TRBJ2-7,few,TRBV5-1,-
CAIRKGQGNGVPLHF,TGTGCCATCAGGAAGGGACAGGGAAACGGCGTGCCCCTCCACTTT,TRBJ1-6,many,TRBV10-3,TRBD1
CASSRKPDRARSGNTIYF,TGTGCCAGCAGTCGAAAACCGGACAGGGCTCGCTCTGGAAACACCATATATTTT,TRBJ1-3,-,TRBV7-9,TRBD1
CASSQWGNTEAFF,TGTGCCAGTAGTCAGTGGGGTAACACTGAAGCTTTCTTT,TRBJ1-1,many,TRBV19,-
CSASSRSPYQETQYF,TGCAGTGCTTCCTCAAGGTCCCCGTACCAAGAGACCCAGTACTTC,TRBJ2-5,many,TRBV20-1,-
CASSSLAGYNEQFF,TGTGCCAGCAGCTCCCTAGCCGGGTACAATGAGCAGTTCTTC,TRBJ2-1,-,TRBV7-9,-
CASSRDRGNTGELFF,TGTGCCAGCAGCAGGGACAGGGGGAACACCGGGGAGCTGTTTTTT,TRBJ2-2,many,TRBV2,TRBD1
CASSLNSVDTEAFF,TGTGCCAGCAGCTTAAACAGTGTGGACACTGAAGCTTTCTTT,TRBJ1-1,many,TRBV7-2,-
CAGSQVPRMNTEAFF,TGTGCCGGCAGCCAAGTTCCCCGAATGAACACTGAAGCTTTCTTT,TRBJ1-1,few,TRBV3-1,-
CASSQPGPQETQYF,TGTGCCAGCAGCCAACCGGGACCCCAAGAGACCCAGTACTTC,TRBJ2-5,many,TRBV4-2,-
CASGLANVLTF,TGTGCCAGCGGCCTTGCCAACGTCCTGACTTTC,TRBJ2-6,-,TRBV2,-
CASSLGTANSPLHF,TGTGCCAGCAGCCTGGGGACAGCAAATTCACCCCTCCACTTT,TRBJ1-6,many,TRBV5-8,TRBD1
CASSLGDRPNYGYTF,TGTGCCAGCAGCTTGGGGGACAGACCTAACTATGGCTACACCTTC,TRBJ1-2,-,TRBV7-4,TRBD1
CASSSSTYGYTF,TGCGCCAGCAGCTCCTCTACCTATGGCTACACCTTC,TRBJ1-2,many,TRBV5-1,-
CASSAGPGDSPLHF,TGTGCCAGCAGCGCGGGCCCCGGGGATTCACCCCTCCACTTT,TRBJ1-6,many,TRBV9,-
CASSLNQGGLQPQHF,TGTGCCAGCAGCTTAAATCAGGGGGGGTTACAGCCCCAGCATTTT,TRBJ1-5,many,TRBV5-8,TRBD1
CASSVPGQGRAFF,TGTGCCAGCAGTGTCCCGGGACAGGGACGGGCTTTCTTT,TRBJ1-1,-,TRBV6-5,TRBD1
CASSFMGAVQETQYF,TGTGCCAGCAGCTTCATGGGAGCGGTACAAGAGACCCAGTACTTC,TRBJ2-5,-,TRBV7-3,-
CASSQGPLEQYF,TGTGCCAGCAGCCAAGGTCCCCTCGAGCAGTACTTC,TRBJ2-7,-,TRBV11-2,-